The 18 T cell receptor beta chains presented below share a single source sample, sequenced in a study of T cells after yellow fever vaccination. TCRdb recomputed calls from the 5' RACE reads with MiXCR, one row per CDR3 protein. The table shows some 600,000 distinct CDR3 sequences, with 12% occurring only once. The sequences come from PBMCs, collected on the day of the yellow fever booster vaccination. All receptors derive from a man aged 25 to 40 who received the YFV17D yellow fever vaccine.

This rearrangement joins TRBV6-2 or TRBV6-3 to TRBJ2-7, with unresolved D. The germline V gene has CDR1 MNHEY and CDR2 SVGEGT. Between the trimmed V and J ends, which lost 8 bases and 6 bases, there was a span of 14 bases. The CDR3 is 12 residues long. CDR3 protein: CASGILPREQYF. CDR3 coding DNA: TGTGCCAGCGGAATACTCCCTCGCGAGCAGTACTTC.

This clonotype was detected only a few times. The V and J genes are TRBV6-2 or TRBV6-3 and TRBJ1-1, with 12 bases fitting TRBD1. Germline assignment: CDR1 MNHEY and CDR2 SVGEGT. Germline trimming cut 10 bases from V and 6 bases from J; bases unmatched to any gene: 12. The CDR3 length is 15 residues. This chain's CDR3 is CATRDRGRGNAEAFF. DNA for the CDR3: TGTGCCACTCGGGACAGGGGGCGCGGTAACGCTGAAGCTTTCTTT.

This clonotype was detected only a few times. V gene TRBV6-1 combines with J gene TRBJ2-7, with 7 positions matching TRBD2. Germline CDR1 MNHNS, CDR2 SASEGT. The CDR3 consists of 15 residues. V dropped 6 bases and J dropped 0; count of bases not matched to a gene: 8. CDR3 protein: CASSQGGRDSYEQYF. In nucleotides, the CDR3 is TGTGCCAGCAGCCAAGGCGGGAGAGACTCCTACGAGCAGTACTTC.

The CDR3 here is CARRTAFNEQFF. CDR3 nucleotide sequence: TGTGCCAGAAGAACAGCCTTCAATGAGCAGTTCTTC. This rearrangement joins TRBV5-3 to TRBJ2-1; D is unresolved. TRBV5-3 is annotated as an ORF whose role is uncertain. Trimming shortened V by 5 bases and J by 6 bases, and 9 bases separated the two germline ends. This CDR3 region has 12 residues.

The CDR3 sequence is CASSLSRSNEQFF. The CDR3 DNA is TGTGCCAGCAGCTTATCACGTTCCAATGAGCAGTTCTTC. The chain joins TRBV7-9 to TRBJ2-1; D gene unclear. The V end lost 2 bases, the J end lost 6 bases, and 8 bases lay between the germline ends. The germline V gene has CDR1 SEHNR and CDR2 FQNEAQ (reference sequence). CDR3 length: 13 residues.

The chain joins TRBV19 to TRBJ1-2; D perhaps matches TRBD1 (6 bases). The CDR3 is made up of 13 amino acids. V was trimmed by 8 bases and J by 8 bases, leaving 18 bases between them. The germline V gene encodes CDR1 LNHDA and CDR2 SQIVND (reference sequence). CDR3 in amino acids: CASRIAGAHGYTF. Written as DNA, the CDR3 is TGTGCCAGTCGAATTGCAGGGGCCCACGGCTACACCTTC.

This chain uses TRBV5-4 with TRBJ2-1; no clear D gene. The germline V gene encodes CDR1 SGHNT and CDR2 YYREEE (reference sequence). Between the trimmed V and J ends, which lost 5 bases and 9 bases, there was a span of 12 bases. The CDR3 is 12 amino acids. This CDR3 reads CASSPTSLEQFF. The CDR3 DNA reads as TGTGCCAGCAGTCCGACCTCACTTGAGCAGTTCTTC.

This clonotype showed up just a few times. The V and J genes are TRBV3-1 and TRBJ2-1; tentatively, D is TRBD2 (5 bases). The CDR3 runs 15 residues. The germline V gene has CDR1 LGHDT and CDR2 YNNKEL (reference sequence). The V end was cut by 0 bases, the J end by 4 bases, with 10 bases between. The CDR3 DNA sequence: TGTGCCAGCAGCCAAGACCCAGCGGAGTACAATGAGCAGTTCTTC. Its protein product is CASSQDPAEYNEQFF.

The CDR3 bases are TGCGCCAGCAGCATCACTAGCGGGAGGGCCTACGAGCAGTACTTC. It is translated as CASSITSGRAYEQYF. V gene TRBV5-1 combines with J gene TRBJ2-7; 13 bases map to TRBD2. The V and J ends lost 4 bases and 2 bases, in that order; junction bases with no gene match: 3. From germline, CDR1 is SGHRS and CDR2 YFSETQ. The CDR3 consists of 15 residues.

In this sample, this clonotype turned up a few times. This chain joins TRBV20-1 and TRBJ2-7, with D tentatively TRBD2 (5 bases). The CDR3 has 14 residues. The ends were cut back, 3 bases at V and 4 bases at J, with 16 bases in the middle. Germline CDR1 reads DFQATT; CDR2 reads SNEGSKA (reference sequence). The DNA for the CDR3 is TGCAGTGCTAGGACGGAGGCGATCGGGTACGAGCAGTACTTC. Its protein product is CSARTEAIGYEQYF.

The chain employs TRBV6-4 and TRBJ2-2, with 7 bases lining up with TRBD1. The V and J ends lost 6 bases and 4 bases, in that order; junction bases with no gene match: 11. CDR3 length equals 16 residues. Germline CDR1 and CDR2: MRHNA and SNTAGT. Here the CDR3 reads CASSASGQWSTGELFF. In DNA, the CDR3 is TGTGCCAGCAGCGCCTCGGGACAGTGGTCCACCGGGGAGCTGTTTTTT.

This chain links TRBV4-2 with TRBJ1-5; a weak D match, TRBD1 (5 bases). This CDR3 spans 16 amino acids. Germline V gene data show CDR1 as LGHNA and CDR2 as YNFKEQ. V lost 1 base and J lost 4, with 14 bases in between. DNA for the CDR3: TGTGCCAGCAGCCAAGTGGCCAGGGCCCCGAATCAGCCCCAGCATTTT. Residues: CASSQVARAPNQPQHF.

This clonotype has a handful of counts. The V and J genes are TRBV4-2 and TRBJ2-5; no clear D gene. CDR3 length: 12 residues. The V end lost 3 bases, the J end lost 5 bases, and 7 bases lay between the germline ends. Germline V CDR1 and CDR2: LGHNA, YNFKEQ. CDR3 DNA: TGTGCCAGCAGCCATAGAGCCGAGACCCAGTACTTC. It is translated as CASSHRAETQYF.

The rearrangement links TRBV12-3 or TRBV12-4 to TRBJ1-1, with a possible D match to TRBD1 (6 bases). This CDR3 comprises 14 residues. Between the trimmed V and J ends, which lost 4 bases and 4 bases, there was a span of 13 bases. The chain's CDR3 is CASSSTGLVTEAFF. For the CDR3, the DNA is TGTGCCAGCAGTTCAACAGGGTTGGTCACTGAAGCTTTCTTT.

This chain joins TRBV5-6 and TRBJ2-5; no reliable D call. Trimming took off 0 bases at V and 4 bases at J, with 10 bases between the two ends. The germline CDR1 and CDR2 sequences are SGHDT and YYEEEE. There are 14 residues in the CDR3. CDR3 DNA sequence: TGTGCCAGCAGCTTGGCCCTGAGTGGAGAGACCCAGTACTTC. As protein: CASSLALSGETQYF.

The chain recombines TRBV4-3 with TRBJ1-6; D is undetermined. Germline V gene lookup returns CDR1 LGHNA and CDR2 YSLEER. This CDR3 has 18 amino acids. Trimming took 1 base from V and 0 from J, leaving 13 bases between them. The CDR3 coding sequence is TGCGCCAGCAGCCAAGTTTTCCAGCTTAGCTCCTATAATTCACCCCTCCACTTT. It is translated as CASSQVFQLSSYNSPLHF.

The chain carries TRBV5-1 and TRBJ1-1, with 12 bases lining up with TRBD1. V lost 4 bases to trimming and J lost 4 bases; unmatched junction nucleotides: 8. The CDR3 is 16 residues long. Germline V gene lookup returns CDR1 SGHRS and CDR2 YFSETQ. CDR3 sequence: CASSTGTGGASTEAFF. CDR3 nucleotides: TGCGCCAGCAGCACGGGGACAGGGGGCGCGTCCACTGAAGCTTTCTTT. Looking up the rest from reference TRBV5-1 and TRBJ1-1 gives the full variable domain: KAGVTQTPRYLIKTRGQQVTLSCSPISGHRSVSWYQQTPGQGLQFLFEYFSETQRNKGNFPGRFSGRQFSNSRSEMNVSTLELGDSALYLCASSTGTGGASTEAFFGQGTRLTVV.

Remarks on this clonotype: One end of the junction is discordant with germline, which a read error may explain. V and J are TRBV6-5 and TRBJ1-1, with 8 bases matching TRBD1. CDR3 length: 14 amino acids. Germline V gene data show CDR1 as MNHEY and CDR2 as SVGAGI. The CDR3 loop reads CVSSFRDRNSEAFF. CDR3 nucleotides: TGTGTCAGCAGTTTCCGGGACAGGAACTCTGAAGCTTTCTTT.